These 6 T cell receptor beta chains originate from one sample sequenced in a study of PD-1 blockade in classical Hodgkin lymphoma. Documented time point: cycle 4 day 1 (C4D1), after more than five weeks of nivolumab. Each of the patients experienced relapse following autologous stem cell transplantation, and their brentuximab vedotin exposure differed. TCRdb's table, derived via immunoSEQ multiplex PCR, lists solely in-frame clones and lacks some. The sample contains about 47,000 clones, roughly three quarters of which appear only once. Sequenced material: peripheral blood mononuclear cells (PBMCs), taken before the fourth cycle of nivolumab. These receptors originate from a human donor with classical Hodgkin lymphoma.

Only a few counts were recorded for this clone. The rearrangement joins TRBV18 to TRBJ1-1; D unclear. V gave up 0 bases and J gave up 3 bases, with 5 bases separating them. Germline CDR1 KGHSH, CDR2 LQKENI. This CDR3 is built from 13 residues. The CDR3 spells CASSPPRDTEAFF. Here the CDR3 DNA reads TGTGCCAGCTCACCACCCCGGGACACTGAAGCTTTCTTT.

The J gene is TRBJ2-7, the V gene TRBV30, with TRBD2 as a possible D gene (5 bases). Per germline, CDR1 GTSNPN and CDR2 SVGIG (reference sequence). V was trimmed by 5 bases and J by 5 bases, leaving 13 bases between them. This CDR3 region has 12 residues. This chain's CDR3 is CAWDFGVDEQYF. CDR3 bases: TGTGCCTGGGACTTCGGGGTCGACGAGCAGTACTTC. Combining the CDR3 with reference TRBV30 and TRBJ2-7 gives the whole variable domain SQTIHQWPATLVQPVGSPLSLECTVEGTSNPNLYWYRQAAGRGLQLLFYSVGIGQISSEVPQNLSASRPQDRQFILSSKKLLLSDSGFYLCAWDFGVDEQYFGPGTRLTVT.

The rearrangement uses TRBV27 and TRBJ2-7, with TRBD1 matching over 7 bases. CDR3 length: 15 residues. With V trimmed by 4 bases and J by 1 base, 7 bases remained unmatched. Germline CDR1 and CDR2: MNHEY and SMNVEV (reference sequence). DNA for the CDR3: TGTGCCAGCAGTTCCCGCAACAGGGGATCCTACGAGCAGTACTTC. Translation gives CASSSRNRGSYEQYF.

This chain connects TRBV28 to TRBJ1-6; the D gene is possibly TRBD1 (6 bases). V lost 2 bases to trimming and J lost 8 bases, with 10 bases between them. Germline CDR1 is MDHEN and CDR2 is SYDVKM. CDR3 size: 14 residues. The CDR3 sequence: CASSLGQLDSPLHF. The CDR3 DNA reads as TGTGCCAGCAGTTTAGGACAGTTAGATTCACCCCTCCACTTT.

The CDR3 reads CASGGQRGTTDTQYF. The CDR3 DNA follows: TGCGCCAGCGGAGGGCAGCGGGGGACCACAGATACGCAGTATTTT. The V gene is TRBV10-2, the J gene TRBJ2-3; TRBD2 agrees at 8 bases. With V trimmed by 8 bases and J by 2 bases, 9 bases remained unmatched. Germline CDR1 is WSHSY and CDR2 is SAAADI. This CDR3 contains 15 residues.

The chain is built from TRBV19 and TRBJ2-6; D not resolved. V was trimmed by 6 bases and J by 4 bases, leaving 7 bases between them. Germline values: CDR1 LNHDA, CDR2 SQIVND (reference sequence). CDR3 length: 13 amino acids. The CDR3 reads CASSTSGANVLTF. The CDR3 DNA sequence: TGTGCCAGTAGCACGTCCGGGGCCAACGTCCTGACTTTC. Using reference TRBV19 and TRBJ2-6 for the parts outside the CDR3, the full variable domain is DGGITQSPKYLFRKEGQNVTLSCEQNLNHDAMYWYRQDPGQGLRLIYYSQIVNDFQKGDIAEGYSVSREKKESFPLTVTSAQKNPTAFYLCASSTSGANVLTFGAGSRLTVL.